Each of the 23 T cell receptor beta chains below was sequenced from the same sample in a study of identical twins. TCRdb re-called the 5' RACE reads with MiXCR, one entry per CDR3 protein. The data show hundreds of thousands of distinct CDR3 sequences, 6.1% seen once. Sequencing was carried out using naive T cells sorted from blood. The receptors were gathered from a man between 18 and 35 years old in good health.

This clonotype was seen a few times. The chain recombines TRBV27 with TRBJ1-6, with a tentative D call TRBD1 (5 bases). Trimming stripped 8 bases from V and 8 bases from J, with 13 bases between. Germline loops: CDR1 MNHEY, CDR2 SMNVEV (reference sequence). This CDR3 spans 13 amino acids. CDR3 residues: CASGRAGDSPLHF. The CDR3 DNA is TGTGCCAGCGGTCGGGCGGGGGATTCACCCCTCCACTTT.

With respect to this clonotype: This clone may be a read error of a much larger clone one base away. The CDR3 loop reads CVSRDGGLGKNIQYF. The CDR3 nucleotides are TGTGTCAGCAGGGACGGAGGGTTGGGCAAAAACATTCAGTACTTC. This rearrangement joins TRBV12-3 or TRBV12-4 to TRBJ2-4; D is perhaps TRBD2 (6 bases). The CDR3 has 15 amino acids.

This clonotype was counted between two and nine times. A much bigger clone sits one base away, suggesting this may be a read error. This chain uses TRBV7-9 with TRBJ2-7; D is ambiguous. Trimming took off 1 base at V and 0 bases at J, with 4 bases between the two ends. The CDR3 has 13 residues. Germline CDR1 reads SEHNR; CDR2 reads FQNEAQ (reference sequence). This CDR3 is CASSLESSYEQYF. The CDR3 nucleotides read TGTGCCAGCAGCTTAGAGAGCTCCTACGAGCAGTACTTC.

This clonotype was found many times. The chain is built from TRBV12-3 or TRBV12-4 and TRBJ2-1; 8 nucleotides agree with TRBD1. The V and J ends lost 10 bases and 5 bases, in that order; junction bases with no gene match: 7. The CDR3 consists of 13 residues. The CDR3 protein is CATQLTGDNEQFF. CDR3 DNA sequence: TGTGCCACCCAATTGACAGGGGACAATGAGCAGTTCTTC.

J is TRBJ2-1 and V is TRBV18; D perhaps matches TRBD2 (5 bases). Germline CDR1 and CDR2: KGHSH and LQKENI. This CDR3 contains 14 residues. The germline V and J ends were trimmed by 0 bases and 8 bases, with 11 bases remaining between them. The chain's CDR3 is CASSPPPGRDEQFF. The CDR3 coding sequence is TGTGCCAGCTCACCACCTCCGGGAAGGGATGAGCAGTTCTTC.

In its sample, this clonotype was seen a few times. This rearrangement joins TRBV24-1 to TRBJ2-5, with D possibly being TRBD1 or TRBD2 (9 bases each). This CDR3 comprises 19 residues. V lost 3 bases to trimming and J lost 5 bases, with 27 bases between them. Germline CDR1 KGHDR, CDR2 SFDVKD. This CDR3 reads CATSDPGTGPSGTQETQYF. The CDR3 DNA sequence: TGTGCCACCAGTGATCCCGGGACAGGGCCTAGCGGGACTCAGGAGACCCAGTACTTC.

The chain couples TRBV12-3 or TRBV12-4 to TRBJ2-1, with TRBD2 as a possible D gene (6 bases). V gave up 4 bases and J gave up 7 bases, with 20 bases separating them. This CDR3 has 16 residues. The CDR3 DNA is TGTGCCAGCAGTTGGGTCGGCGACGGGAGACTAAATGAGCAGTTCTTC. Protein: CASSWVGDGRLNEQFF.

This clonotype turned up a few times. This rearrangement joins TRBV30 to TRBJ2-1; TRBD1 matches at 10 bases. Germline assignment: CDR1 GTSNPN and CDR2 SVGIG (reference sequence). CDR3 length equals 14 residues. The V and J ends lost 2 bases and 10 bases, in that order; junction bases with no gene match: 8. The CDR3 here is CAWSPGQGPLEQFF. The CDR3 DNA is TGTGCCTGGAGTCCGGGACAGGGGCCCCTCGAGCAGTTCTTC.

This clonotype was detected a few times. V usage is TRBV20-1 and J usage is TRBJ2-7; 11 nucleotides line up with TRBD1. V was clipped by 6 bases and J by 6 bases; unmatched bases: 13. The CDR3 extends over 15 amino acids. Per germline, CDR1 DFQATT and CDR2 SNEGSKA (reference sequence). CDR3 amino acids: CSAEGLGTGGSEQYF. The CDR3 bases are TGCAGTGCCGAAGGCCTTGGGACAGGGGGAAGCGAGCAGTACTTC.

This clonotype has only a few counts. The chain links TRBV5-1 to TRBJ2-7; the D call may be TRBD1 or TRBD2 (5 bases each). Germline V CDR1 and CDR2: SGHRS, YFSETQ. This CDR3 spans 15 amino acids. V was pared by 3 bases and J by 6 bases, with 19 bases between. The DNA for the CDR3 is TGCGCCAGCAGCTCTTCCGGGACGGCGAGCGTCGAGCAGTACGTC. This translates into CASSSSGTASVEQYV.

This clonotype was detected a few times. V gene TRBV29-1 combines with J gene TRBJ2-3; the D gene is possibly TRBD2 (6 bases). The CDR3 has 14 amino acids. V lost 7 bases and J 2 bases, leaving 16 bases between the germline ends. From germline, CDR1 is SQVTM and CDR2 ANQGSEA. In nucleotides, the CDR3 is TGCAGCGCAACCGGAGGGAGGCCCACAGATACGCAGTATTTT. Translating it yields CSATGGRPTDTQYF.

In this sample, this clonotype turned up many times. The CDR3 DNA reads as TGCAGTGCTAGACTCGGGACGGACAATCAGCCCCAGCATTTT. Its protein is CSARLGTDNQPQHF. V gene TRBV20-1 combines with J gene TRBJ1-5, with D possibly being TRBD1 (5 bases). The germline gives CDR1 DFQATT, CDR2 SNEGSKA (reference sequence). The CDR3 has 14 amino acids. The V and J ends lost 2 bases and 3 bases respectively, with 11 bases between them.

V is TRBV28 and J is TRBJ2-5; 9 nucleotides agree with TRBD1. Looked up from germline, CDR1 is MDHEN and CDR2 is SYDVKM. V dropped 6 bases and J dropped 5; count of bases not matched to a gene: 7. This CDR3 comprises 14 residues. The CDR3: CASSRTGGAETQYF. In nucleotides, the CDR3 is TGTGCCAGCAGCCGAACAGGGGGCGCGGAGACCCAGTACTTC.

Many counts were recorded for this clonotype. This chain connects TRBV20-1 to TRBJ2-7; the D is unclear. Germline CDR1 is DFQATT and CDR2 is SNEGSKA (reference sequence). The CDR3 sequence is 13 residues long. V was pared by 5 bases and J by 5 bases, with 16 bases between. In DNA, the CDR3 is TGCAGTGCTTCGAAGGGCCAGCGCCACGAGCAGTACGTC. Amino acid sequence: CSASKGQRHEQYV.

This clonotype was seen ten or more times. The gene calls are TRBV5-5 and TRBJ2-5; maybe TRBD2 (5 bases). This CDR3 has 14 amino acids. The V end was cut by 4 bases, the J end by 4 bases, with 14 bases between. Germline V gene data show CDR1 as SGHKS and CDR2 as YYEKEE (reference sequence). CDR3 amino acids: CASSAGLFPETQYF. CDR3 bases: TGTGCCAGCAGCGCGGGCCTATTCCCAGAGACCCAGTACTTC. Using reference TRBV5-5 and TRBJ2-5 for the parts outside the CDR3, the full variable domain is DAGVTQSPTHLIKTRGQQVTLRCSPISGHKSVSWYQQVLGQGPQFIFQYYEKEERGRGNFPDRFSARQFPNYSSELNVNALLLGDSALYLCASSAGLFPETQYFGPGTRLLVL.

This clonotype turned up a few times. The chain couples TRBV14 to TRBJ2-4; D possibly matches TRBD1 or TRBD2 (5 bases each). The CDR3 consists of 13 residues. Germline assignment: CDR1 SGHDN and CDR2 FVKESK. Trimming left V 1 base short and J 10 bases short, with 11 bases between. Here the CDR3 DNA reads TGTGCCAGCAGCCAAGCCGGGTGGGGGATTCAGTACTTC. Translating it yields CASSQAGWGIQYF.

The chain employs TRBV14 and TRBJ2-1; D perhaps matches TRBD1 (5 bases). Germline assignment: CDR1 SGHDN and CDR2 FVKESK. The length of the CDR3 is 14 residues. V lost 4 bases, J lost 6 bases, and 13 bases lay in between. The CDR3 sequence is CASSLPGLGNEQFF. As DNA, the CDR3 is TGTGCCAGCAGCCTTCCAGGGTTGGGCAATGAGCAGTTCTTC.

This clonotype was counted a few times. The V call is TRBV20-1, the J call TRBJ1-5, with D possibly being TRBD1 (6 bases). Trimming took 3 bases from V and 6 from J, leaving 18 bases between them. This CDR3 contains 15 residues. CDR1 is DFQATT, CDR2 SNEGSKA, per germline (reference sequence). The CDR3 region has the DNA TGCAGTGCTAGGACCGAAGGGGGGCTGGCTCAGCCCCAGCATTTT. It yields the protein CSARTEGGLAQPQHF.

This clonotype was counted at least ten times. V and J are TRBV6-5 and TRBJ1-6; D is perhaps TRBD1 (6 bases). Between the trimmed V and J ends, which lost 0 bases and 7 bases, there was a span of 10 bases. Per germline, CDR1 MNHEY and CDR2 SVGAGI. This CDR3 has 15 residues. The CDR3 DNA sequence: TGTGCCAGCAGTTACTCGGAGGGGGAGAATTCACCCCTCCACTTT. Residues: CASSYSEGENSPLHF.

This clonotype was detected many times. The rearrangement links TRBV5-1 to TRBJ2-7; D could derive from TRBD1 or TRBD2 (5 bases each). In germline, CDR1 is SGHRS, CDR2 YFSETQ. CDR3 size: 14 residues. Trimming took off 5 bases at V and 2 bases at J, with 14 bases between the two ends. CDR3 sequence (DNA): TGCGCCAGCAGGTCCGGGACGGAAACCTACGAGCAGTACGTC. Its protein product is CASRSGTETYEQYV.

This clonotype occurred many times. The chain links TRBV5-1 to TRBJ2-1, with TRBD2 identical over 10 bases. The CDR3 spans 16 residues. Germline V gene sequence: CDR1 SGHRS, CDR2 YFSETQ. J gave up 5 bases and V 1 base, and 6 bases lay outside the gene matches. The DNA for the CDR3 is TGCGCCAGCAGCTTGAGGCGGCTAGCGGGAGACAATGAGCAGTTCTTC. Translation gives CASSLRRLAGDNEQFF.

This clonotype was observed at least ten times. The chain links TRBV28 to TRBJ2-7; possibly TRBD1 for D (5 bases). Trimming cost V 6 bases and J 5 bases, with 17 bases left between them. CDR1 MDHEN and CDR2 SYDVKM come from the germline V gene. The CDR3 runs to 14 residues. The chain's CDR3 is CASRLQVTLDEQYF. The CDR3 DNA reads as TGTGCCAGCAGGCTACAGGTGACTCTCGACGAGCAGTACTTC.

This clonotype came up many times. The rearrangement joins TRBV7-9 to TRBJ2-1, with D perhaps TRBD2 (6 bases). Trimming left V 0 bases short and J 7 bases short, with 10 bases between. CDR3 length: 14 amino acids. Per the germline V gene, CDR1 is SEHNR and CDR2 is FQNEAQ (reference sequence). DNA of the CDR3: TGTGCCAGCAGCTTAGCGGGAGGCGATAATGAGCAGTTCTTC. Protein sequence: CASSLAGGDNEQFF. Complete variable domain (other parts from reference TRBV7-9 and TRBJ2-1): DTGVSQNPRHKITKRGQNVTFRCDPISEHNRLYWYRQTLGQGPEFLTYFQNEAQLEKSRLLSDRFSAERPKGSFSTLEIQRTEQGDSAMYLCASSLAGGDNEQFFGPGTRLTVL.